The sequence of this TCR beta chain was determined in a study of blood T cell repertoires in COVID-19. This table comes from immunoSEQ multiplex PCR, and its TCRdb copy is limited to in-frame clones, with some not included. This table has 250,000 to 400,000 clones, about 89% appearing once. Trimming took off 2 bases at V and 4 bases at J, with 15 bases between the two ends. Germline CDR1 and CDR2: SGHVS and FNYEAQ. CDR3 size: 15 residues. In terms of age and location, participants ranged from roughly 18 to 90 years and lived in about two dozen US areas. Assignments of participants to cohorts depended upon their own reported clinical history.

The rearrangement joins TRBV7-6 to TRBJ2-7, with D tentatively TRBD2 (5 bases). Sequencing used PBMCs or T cells enriched from blood (not recorded which). The clonotype originates from a man between 60 and 75 years old who had recovered from COVID-19. The CDR3 nucleotides read TGTGCCAGCAGCTTAAGGTGGGAGCCCTATTACGAGCAGTACTTC. Amino acids: CASSLRWEPYYEQYF.